Listed below are T cell receptor beta chains from one sample, sequenced in a study of graft-versus-host responses after intestinal transplantation. Produced via immunoSEQ multiplex PCR; TCRdb's table is partial and in-frame only. The data contain about 20,000 clones, over 35% of them singletons. Sequenced material: alloreactive CD4+ T cells from a mixed lymphocyte reaction culture, taken before intestinal transplant. These receptors came from a human patient who received an intestinal transplant. CDR3s include the opening cysteine and the closing phenylalanine or tryptophan. A D gene is named only where the DNA matches it firmly. The size entry is marked missing in some rows and otherwise reads once, few, many or a size class.

NA | TRBJ1-1 | TRBV29-1 | few | TGCAGCGTGGCTGACAGGCGGAGCACTGAAGCTTTCTTT | CSVADRRSTEAFF
NA | TRBJ2-5 | TRBV5-6 | few | TGTGCCAGCAGCTTGGGAAAGGGGACGTACCAAGAGACCCAGTACTTC | CASSLGKGTYQETQYF
NA | TRBJ1-3 | TRBV7-4 | medium-sized | TGTGCCAGCAGCGCAGGGTTCTCTGGAAACACCATATATTTT | CASSAGFSGNTIYF
NA | TRBJ2-7 | TRBV10-3 | NA | TGTGCCATCAGTGAGAAGCTCGTCGGATACGAGCAGTACTTC | CAISEKLVGYEQYF
NA | TRBJ2-1 | TRBV7-5 | few | TGTGTCAGAAGCTTAACGGGCGGCTACAATGAGCAGTTCTTC | CVRSLTGGYNEQFF
TRBD1 | TRBJ1-6 | TRBV9 | medium-sized | TGTGCCAGCAGTCTACAGGGGGCTAAGGGTTCACCCCTCCACTTT | CASSLQGAKGSPLHF
TRBD1 | TRBJ1-4 | TRBV9 | NA | TGTGCCAGCACAGTGACAGGGGGCCCAGGTGAAAAACTGTTTTTT | CASTVTGGPGEKLFF
NA | TRBJ2-1 | TRBV7-2 | few | TGTGCCAGCAGCGGCGGCTATACAGGGGGGGGCTACAATGAGCAGTTCTTC | CASSGGYTGGGYNEQFF
NA | TRBJ2-1 | TRBV5-1 | NA | TGCGCCAGCAGCCTTAGCGGCAGCTCCTACAATGAGCAGTTCTTC | CASSLSGSSYNEQFF
NA | TRBJ2-7 | TRBV2 | few | TGTGCCAGCAGTGAAGCGCTTCTCCGGTCTGGTTCCTACGAGCAGTACTTC | CASSEALLRSGSYEQYF
NA | TRBJ1-2 | TRBV10-1 | NA | TGCGCCAGCAGTGAGTCCGGACAGCCCAATGGCTACACCTTC | CASSESGQPNGYTF
NA | TRBJ1-1 | TRBV5-5 | few | TGTGCCAGCAGCCATGTCAGGGGTGAAGCTTTCTTT | CASSHVRGEAFF
TRBD2 | TRBJ2-1 | TRBV25-1 | few | TGTGCCATGCCTGGGGCGGGGGTATACTACAATGAGCAGTTCTTC | CAMPGAGVYYNEQFF
NA | TRBJ2-7 | TRBV6-5 | NA | TGTGCCAGCACCGATAACCGTGGGGAGCAGTACTTC | CASTDNRGEQYF
NA | TRBJ2-7 | TRBV7-6 | NA | TGTGCCAGCAGCTTAGATAGGGGGTACGAGCAGTACTTC | CASSLDRGYEQYF
NA | TRBJ2-3 | TRBV29-1 | few | TGCAGCGTTGCGGCCAGTCGGGGCACAGATACGCAGTATTTT | CSVAASRGTDTQYF
NA | TRBJ2-3 | TRBV7-2 | few | TGTGCCAGCAGCTTTTCTCTGGGGGCGGGCACAGATACGCAGTATTTT | CASSFSLGAGTDTQYF
TRBD2 | TRBJ2-5 | TRBV6-1 | few | TGTGCCAGCAGTACGGGGACTAGCCAAGAGACCCAGTACTTC | CASSTGTSQETQYF
NA | TRBJ2-7 | TRBV23-1 | NA | TGCGCCAGCAGTCAATCAGGTGGCCCAAACGGGGGGCCCTACGAGCAGTACTTC | CASSQSGGPNGGPYEQYF
TRBD1 | TRBJ1-6 | TRBV4-1 | few | TGCGCCAGCAGCCAACGGATGGCAGGGGGTTCACCCCTCCACTTT | CASSQRMAGGSPLHF
NA | TRBJ1-5 | TRBV10-3 | NA | TGTGCCATCAGTGAAGGGTTTGATCAGCCCCAGCATTTT | CAISEGFDQPQHF
NA | TRBJ1-4 | TRBV21-1 | NA | TGTGCCAGGGGGGGGGATAATGAAAAACTGTTTTTT | CARGGDNEKLFF
TRBD2 | TRBJ2-1 | TRBV6-8 | few | TGTGCCAGCAGTTCCCTTCGACTAGCCCACAATGAGCAGTTCTTC | CASSSLRLAHNEQFF
NA | TRBJ1-1 | TRBV11-3 | NA | TGTGCCAGCAGCTGGGATCAGAACACTGAAGCTTTCTTT | CASSWDQNTEAFF
TRBD1 | TRBJ2-5 | TRBV6-1 | NA | TGTGCCAGCAGTCGGGGGACAGGGGCAGAGACCCAGTACTTC | CASSRGTGAETQYF
TRBD1 | TRBJ1-2 | TRBV11-3 | few | TGTGCCAGCAGCGACCAGGGGGCTGTAGGCTACACCTTC | CASSDQGAVGYTF
NA | TRBJ2-3 | TRBV14 | NA | TGTGCCAGCAGCCCCACCCCCTCACGGGATACGCAGTATTTT | CASSPTPSRDTQYF
NA | TRBJ1-4 | TRBV9 | NA | TGTGCCAGCAGCGCGGAACCGGGACGGCGTAATGAAAAACTGTTTTTT | CASSAEPGRRNEKLFF
NA | TRBJ1-5 | TRBV6-1 | few | TGTGCCAGCAGTGCAGCAGCTTCAGGGGAACAGCCCCAGCATTTT | CASSAAASGEQPQHF
TRBD1 | TRBJ2-2 | TRBV11-2 | NA | TGTGCCAGCAGCCTAATTAACAGGGGGCGGACCGGGGAGCTGTTTTTT | CASSLINRGRTGELFF
NA | TRBJ2-1 | TRBV12-5 | few | TGTGCTAGTGTCCGCCTGGGAGCCTCCTACAATGAGCAGTTCTTC | CASVRLGASYNEQFF
NA | TRBJ2-2 | TRBV21-1 | NA | TGTGCCAGCAGCAAAGTCGTAGGGGCCACCGGGGAGCTGTTTTTT | CASSKVVGATGELFF
NA | TRBJ2-5 | TRBV6-5 | few | TGTGCCAGCAATAGGAAGTGGACCCAGTACTTC | CASNRKWTQYF
NA | TRBJ1-2 | TRBV6-1 | NA | TGTGCCAGCAGTGTTGCCAGACTCAACTATGGCTACACCTTC | CASSVARLNYGYTF
TRBD2 | TRBJ2-3 | TRBV10-1 | NA | TGCGCCAGCAGTGAGTCGCCCACTAGCGGGGCCTCAGATACGCAGTATTTT | CASSESPTSGASDTQYF
NA | TRBJ2-7 | TRBV12-1 | NA | TGTGCCAGCAGCCCCGGGACAGTCTTTAAGCAGTACTTC | CASSPGTVFKQYF
NA | TRBJ1-5 | TRBV30 | few | TGTGCCTGGAGTGTACCCTCTTCCTGGGGGCCCCAGCATTTT | CAWSVPSSWGPQHF
NA | TRBJ1-2 | TRBV29-1 | few | TGCAGCGTTGGGGACACCCGCCGCGGCTACACCTTC | CSVGDTRRGYTF
TRBD1 | TRBJ1-1 | TRBV10-1 | NA | TGCGCCAGCAGTTGGGACAGGAGCACTGAAGCTTTCTTT | CASSWDRSTEAFF
NA | TRBJ2-7 | TRBV6-9 | NA | TGTGCCAGCAGTAGGCTTGCGGGGACCTACGAGCAGTACTTC | CASSRLAGTYEQYF
TRBD1 | TRBJ1-2 | TRBV6-1 | NA | TGTGCCAGCAGACTCAGACAGGGCAGCTCTGGCTACACCTTC | CASRLRQGSSGYTF
NA | TRBJ1-6 | TRBV6-5 | NA | TGTGCCAGCAACTATTCACCCCTCCACTTT | CASNYSPLHF
NA | TRBJ1-2 | TRBV6-1 | NA | TGTGCCAGCAGTGGAAGGGCCCAGCAGGGCGGGAATGGCTACACCTTC | CASSGRAQQGGNGYTF
NA | TRBJ1-2 | TRBV5-6 | NA | TGTGCCAGCAGCTTAGCTTCCGCGCCGGGGACCTTC | CASSLASAPGTF
TRBD2 | TRBJ2-7 | TRBV27 | NA | TGTGCCAGCAGTTTTCGAGCGGGGGGGGCCTACGAGCAGTACTTC | CASSFRAGGAYEQYF
NA | TRBJ2-3 | TRBV6-1 | NA | TGTGCCAGCAGTCAAGGACTAATAGATACGCAGTATTTT | CASSQGLIDTQYF